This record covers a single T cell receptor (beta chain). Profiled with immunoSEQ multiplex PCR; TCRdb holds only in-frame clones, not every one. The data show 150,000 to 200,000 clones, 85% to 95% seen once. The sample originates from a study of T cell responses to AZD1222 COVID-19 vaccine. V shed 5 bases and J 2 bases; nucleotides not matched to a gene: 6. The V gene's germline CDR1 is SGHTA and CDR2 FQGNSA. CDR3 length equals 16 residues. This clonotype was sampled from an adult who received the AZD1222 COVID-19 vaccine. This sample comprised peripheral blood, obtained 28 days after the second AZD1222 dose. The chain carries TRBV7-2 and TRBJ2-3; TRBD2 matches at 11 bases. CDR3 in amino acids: CASSTRLAGTTDTQYF. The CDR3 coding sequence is TGTGCCAGCAGCACCCGACTAGCGGGGACCACAGATACGCAGTATTTT.